The rows below give T cell receptor beta chains drawn from one sample of a study of blood T cell repertoires in COVID-19. Data came from immunoSEQ multiplex PCR; TCRdb stores just in-frame clones and leaves some out. This sample has 110,000 to 150,000 clones; 70% to 90% occur once, and the top ten carry 1.5% to 2%. Sequencing used peripheral blood. Receptors originate from a man between 70 and 80 years old with acute or convalescent COVID-19. Both conserved end residues are part of each CDR3. The D gene is left open where the match is weak. Not every row has a clone size; where given, it reads once, few, many or a size class.

J gene: TRBJ2-1
D gene: TRBD1
V gene: TRBV6-5
clone size: .
CDR3 DNA: TGTGCCAGCAGTCTGACGGACAGGGCAAACAATGAGCAGTTCTTC
CDR3 protein: CASSLTDRANNEQFF

J gene: TRBJ1-1
D gene: TRBD1
V gene: TRBV19
clone size: .
CDR3 DNA: TGTGCCAGTAGTCCCCCAGGGGGCACTGAAGCTTTCTTT
CDR3 protein: CASSPPGGTEAFF

J gene: TRBJ1-1
D gene: TRBD1
V gene: TRBV18
clone size: .
CDR3 DNA: TGTGCCAGCTCACCGAGGACAGGGTACACTGAAGCTTTCTTT
CDR3 protein: CASSPRTGYTEAFF

J gene: TRBJ1-2
D gene: TRBD1
V gene: TRBV30
clone size: .
CDR3 DNA: TGTGCCTGGAGTGTACAGGGGGGCTATGGCTACACCTTC
CDR3 protein: CAWSVQGGYGYTF

J gene: TRBJ2-7
D gene: TRBD1
V gene: TRBV10-3
clone size: .
CDR3 DNA: TGTGCCACCGAGACAGGGGGCTACGAGCAGTACTTC
CDR3 protein: CATETGGYEQYF

J gene: TRBJ2-3
D gene: TRBD1
V gene: TRBV27
clone size: .
CDR3 DNA: TGTGCCAGCAGCTTTACAGGGGGCTCGGGTACGCAGTATTTT
CDR3 protein: CASSFTGGSGTQYF

J gene: TRBJ1-4
D gene: TRBD1
V gene: TRBV10-3
clone size: .
CDR3 DNA: TGTGCCATCAGCCTCGGACAGGGGAAAGAAAAACTGTTTTTT
CDR3 protein: CAISLGQGKEKLFF

J gene: TRBJ1-4
D gene: TRBD1
V gene: TRBV30
clone size: .
CDR3 DNA: TGTGCCTGGAGTGTACTGGGACAGGGGAGCCGGGGAAAACTGTTTTTT
CDR3 protein: CAWSVLGQGSRGKLFF

J gene: TRBJ1-1
D gene: TRBD1
V gene: TRBV19
clone size: .
CDR3 DNA: TGTGCCAGTAGTATAGGTCCGGACAGGGTGGACACTGAAGCTTTCTTT
CDR3 protein: CASSIGPDRVDTEAFF

J gene: TRBJ2-7
D gene: .
V gene: TRBV5-5
clone size: .
CDR3 DNA: TGTGCCAGCAGCTTGGGAGGCCTCTCCTACGAGCAGTACTTC
CDR3 protein: CASSLGGLSYEQYF

J gene: TRBJ2-5
D gene: TRBD2
V gene: TRBV11-2
clone size: .
CDR3 DNA: TGTGCCAGCAGCTTAAATTTAGCGGGGGATGGGGAGACCCAGTACTTC
CDR3 protein: CASSLNLAGDGETQYF

J gene: TRBJ1-5
D gene: .
V gene: TRBV11-2
clone size: .
CDR3 DNA: TGTGCCAGCAGCCCGCGGGTGAGCCCGAGCGTCGATCAGCCCCAGCATTTT
CDR3 protein: CASSPRVSPSVDQPQHF

J gene: TRBJ2-1
D gene: .
V gene: TRBV5-1
clone size: .
CDR3 DNA: TGCGCCAGCAGCTTCGGGCAAGGGTGGGGACAAGACTACAATGAGCAGTTCTTC
CDR3 protein: CASSFGQGWGQDYNEQFF

J gene: TRBJ1-1
D gene: .
V gene: TRBV24-1
clone size: .
CDR3 DNA: TGTGCCACCAGTGCCTCAGGGGAGTACACTGAAGCTTTCTTT
CDR3 protein: CATSASGEYTEAFF

J gene: TRBJ2-1
D gene: .
V gene: TRBV6-5
clone size: once
CDR3 DNA: TGTGCCAGCAGTCCTATTCGCAGGGAGCAGTTCTTC
CDR3 protein: CASSPIRREQFF